These 31 T cell receptor beta chains were all obtained from the same sample, sequenced in a study of T cells in Graves' hyperthyroidism and ophthalmopathy. TCR beta CDR3 regions were amplified from RNA transcripts. TCR CDR3 underwent first-round RT-PCR with the HTBI primer set. TCRdb reprocessed the multiplex PCR reads with MiXCR, giving one entry per CDR3 protein. The data hold approximately 570,000 distinct CDR3 sequences, with roughly 21% observed a single time. What was sequenced was blood. The source is a man in his forties or fifties with Graves' ophthalmopathy.

This clonotype was observed many times. The chain uses TRBV12-3 or TRBV12-4 and TRBJ2-5; 10 bases match TRBD1. This CDR3 contains 13 residues. The V and J ends lost 6 bases and 4 bases, in that order; junction bases with no gene match: 2. The CDR3, as DNA: TGTGCCAGCAGCCGACAGGGGGCAGAGACCCAGTACTTC. Translation: CASSRQGAETQYF.

At least ten counts were recorded for this clonotype. The chain combines TRBV3-1 with TRBJ2-1; D assignment may be TRBD1 or TRBD2 (5 bases each). The V and J ends lost 5 bases and 2 bases respectively, with 16 bases between them. Germline lookup yields CDR1 LGHDT and CDR2 YNNKEL (reference sequence). The CDR3 extends over 16 amino acids. In DNA, the CDR3 is TGTGCCAGCAGCGACCGATGGGGACGCACCTACAATGAGCAGTTCTTC. Encoded protein: CASSDRWGRTYNEQFF.

This chain uses TRBV10-3 with TRBJ1-5; D might be TRBD1 (5 bases). Germline V gene data show CDR1 as ENHRY and CDR2 as SYGVKD. The CDR3 totals 13 residues. Trimming removed 4 bases at V and 5 bases at J, with 9 bases between. The CDR3 coding sequence is TGTGCCATCAGTGGACAGCCAGATCAGCCCCAGCATTTT. Amino acid sequence: CAISGQPDQPQHF.

This clonotype was counted ten times or more. This chain links TRBV5-4 with TRBJ2-1, with D possibly TRBD2 on 5 matching bases. Trimming took off 0 bases at V and 9 bases at J, with 7 bases between the two ends. Germline CDR1 and CDR2: SGHNT and YYREEE (reference sequence). The CDR3 extends over 12 amino acids. CDR3 protein: CASSLASLEQFF. The CDR3, as DNA: TGTGCCAGCAGCTTGGCTAGCCTTGAGCAGTTCTTC.

This clonotype has a count of ten or more. The chain links TRBV2 to TRBJ2-2; D is possibly TRBD2 (5 bases). V was clipped by 1 base and J by 1 base, with 13 bases between them. The CDR3 covers 17 residues. Germline CDR1 reads SNHLY; CDR2 reads FYNNEI. In DNA form, the CDR3 reads TGTGCCAGCAGTGAAGGTTGGGCGGGCTTGAACACCGGGGAGCTGTTTTTT. Its protein product is CASSEGWAGLNTGELFF.

This clonotype was detected only a few times. Sequence at one end of the junction differs from germline and may be a read error. This sequence joins TRBV25-1 and TRBJ2-7, with D perhaps being TRBD1 or TRBD2 (5 bases each). Germline values: CDR1 MGHDK, CDR2 SYGVNS. The length of the CDR3 is 14 residues. CDR3 amino acids: CASSESGRSYEQYF. CDR3 DNA sequence: TGTGCCAGCAGCGAATCGGGACGGAGTTACGAGCAGTACTTC.

The rearrangement links TRBV28 to TRBJ1-5; D not resolved. V gave up 7 bases and J gave up 3 bases, with 7 bases separating them. Germline-derived CDR1 and CDR2 are MDHEN and SYDVKM. The CDR3 consists of 12 residues. CDR3 bases: TGTGCCAGCAAGGAGAACAATCAGCCCCAGCATTTT. Translation: CASKENNQPQHF.

This clonotype was seen a few times. This chain links TRBV29-1 with TRBJ2-5, with 7 bases lining up with TRBD1. Trimming cost V 6 bases and J 1 base; bases outside gene matches: 5. The CDR3 runs 13 residues. Germline loops: CDR1 SQVTM, CDR2 ANQGSEA. The CDR3 is CSVPGGGQETQYF. The CDR3 DNA reads as TGCAGCGTCCCAGGGGGTGGCCAAGAGACCCAGTACTTC.

This clonotype was observed a handful of times. For the CDR3, the DNA is TGTGCCAGCAGCTCCACGGGGGTGGGGGTGGATGGCTACACCTTC. Translated: CASSSTGVGVDGYTF. The chain joins TRBV3-1 to TRBJ1-2; maybe TRBD1 (5 bases). Trimming took off 5 bases at V and 6 bases at J, with 19 bases between the two ends. The CDR3 is 15 amino acids. Germline assignment: CDR1 LGHDT and CDR2 YNNKEL (reference sequence).

This clonotype was seen only a few times. The chain combines TRBV6-1 with TRBJ1-1; the D is unclear. Germline V gives CDR1 MNHNS, CDR2 SASEGT. The CDR3 loop spans 12 amino acids. Trimming removed 8 bases at V and 6 bases at J, with 13 bases between. The CDR3 loop is CASGRSGAEAFF. The CDR3 DNA sequence: TGTGCCAGCGGACGGTCGGGAGCTGAAGCTTTCTTT.

This clonotype was seen ten or more times. The J gene is TRBJ2-1, the V gene TRBV7-9; D might be TRBD2 (6 bases). The V and J ends lost 1 base and 9 bases respectively, with 10 bases between them. The germline gives CDR1 SEHNR, CDR2 FQNEAQ (reference sequence). CDR3 length equals 13 residues. The CDR3 region has the DNA TGTGCCAGCAGCTTAGTCTTACTAGCTGAGCAGTTCTTC. It translates to CASSLVLLAEQFF.

V and J are TRBV5-1 and TRBJ2-7; D call uncertain. The CDR3 spans 12 residues. Trimming removed 5 bases from V and 6 bases from J, with 12 bases in between. Germline V gene data show CDR1 as SGHRS and CDR2 as YFSETQ. The CDR3 coding sequence is TGCGCCAGCAGACCTAGTATGGGCGAGCAGTACTTC. This translates into CASRPSMGEQYF.

This clonotype was observed a handful of times. V usage is TRBV28 and J usage is TRBJ2-1; TRBD1 or TRBD2 may be the D gene (5 bases each). The V and J ends lost 3 bases and 7 bases respectively, with 19 bases between them. Looked up from germline, CDR1 is MDHEN and CDR2 is SYDVKM. The CDR3 runs to 16 residues. This CDR3 reads CASSLGRVPLSNEQFF. In DNA form, the CDR3 reads TGTGCCAGCAGTTTGGGACGGGTACCCCTCAGTAATGAGCAGTTCTTC.

In this sample, this clonotype turned up many times. V usage is TRBV3-1 and J usage is TRBJ1-4; D remains unclear. Germline loops: CDR1 LGHDT, CDR2 YNNKEL (reference sequence). The CDR3 runs to 12 residues. The V end was cut by 0 bases, the J end by 7 bases, with 3 bases between. The CDR3 region is CASSQDREKLFF. The CDR3 DNA is TGTGCCAGCAGCCAAGATCGTGAAAAACTGTTTTTT.

This clonotype was picked up many times. V gene TRBV7-8 combines with J gene TRBJ2-3; the match to TRBD2 covers 8 bases. This CDR3 has 15 residues. With V trimmed by 1 base and J by 4 bases, 4 bases remained unmatched. Germline CDR1 reads SGHVS; CDR2 reads FQNEAQ. In DNA, the CDR3 is TGTGCCAGCAGCTTAGAACTAGCGGTGGCAGATACGCAGTATTTT. Encoded protein: CASSLELAVADTQYF.

Many counts were recorded for this clonotype. The gene calls are TRBV11-3 and TRBJ1-6; D is perhaps TRBD1 (5 bases). This CDR3 contains 13 residues. The V gene lost 11 bases and the J gene lost 10 bases, with 18 bases spanning the gap. From germline, CDR1 is SGHNT and CDR2 YENEEA. CDR3 in DNA: TGTGCCTCCCGCCGAGGGGACGGATCACCCCTCCACTTT. Translated, it gives CASRRGDGSPLHF. The complete variable domain, with remaining parts taken from reference TRBV11-3 and TRBJ1-6, reads EAGVVQSPRYKIIEKKQPVAFWCNPISGHNTLYWYLQNLGQGPELLIRYENEEAVDDSQLPKDRFSAERLKGVDSTLKIQPAELGDSAVYLCASRRGDGSPLHFGNGTRLTVT.

This sequence joins TRBV28 and TRBJ2-5; 10 bases map to TRBD2. Trimming cost V 6 bases and J 2 bases; bases outside gene matches: 9. The CDR3 has 16 residues. Germline V gene lookup returns CDR1 MDHEN and CDR2 SYDVKM. The CDR3: CASSAGLAELQETQYF. CDR3 in DNA: TGTGCCAGCAGCGCCGGACTAGCGGAACTACAAGAGACCCAGTACTTC.

This clonotype turned up a few times. This chain's CDR3 is CASSQEPGRLPYEQYF. CDR3 in DNA: TGTGCCAGCAGCCAAGAGCCCGGGAGGCTACCCTACGAGCAGTACTTC. This chain uses TRBV3-1 with TRBJ2-7, with 7 bases that match TRBD2. Germline CDR1 LGHDT, CDR2 YNNKEL (reference sequence). V gave up 0 bases and J gave up 2 bases; unmatched junction bases: 7. This CDR3 comprises 16 residues.

The chain recombines TRBV20-1 with TRBJ2-4; D gene unclear. The germline V gene has CDR1 DFQATT and CDR2 SNEGSKA (reference sequence). Trimming stripped 2 bases from V and 0 bases from J, with 11 bases between. The CDR3 runs 15 residues. The DNA for the CDR3 is TGCAGTGCTAGATCCGCCACTCCAGCCAAAAACATTCAGTACTTC. This sequence encodes CSARSATPAKNIQYF.

CDR3 nucleotide sequence: TGTGCCAGCAGCCGGACCGTGGGACTAGGGATCGAAGAGACCCAGTACTTC. Translated: CASSRTVGLGIEETQYF. The rearrangement links TRBV7-8 to TRBJ2-5; 8 bases fit TRBD2. Germline CDR1 and CDR2: SGHVS and FQNEAQ. The length of the CDR3 is 17 residues. V dropped 5 bases and J dropped 3; count of bases not matched to a gene: 14.

This clonotype came up a few times. The chain uses TRBV28 and TRBJ1-5; 7 bases match TRBD1. Germline V CDR1 and CDR2: MDHEN, SYDVKM. CDR3 length: 15 residues. V shed 6 bases, J shed 1 base, and the junction held 6 bases outside the gene matches. CDR3 residues: CASRKTGTSNQPQHF. The CDR3 region has the DNA TGTGCCAGCAGAAAGACAGGGACAAGCAATCAGCCCCAGCATTTT.

This clonotype was counted many times. The chain carries TRBV28 and TRBJ2-1; 8 bases agree with TRBD1. CDR1 is MDHEN, CDR2 SYDVKM, per germline. The CDR3 has 19 residues. V shed 4 bases, J shed 0 bases, and the junction held 14 bases outside the gene matches. CDR3 residues: CASSSTGVNLRNSYNEQFF. In DNA, the CDR3 is TGTGCCAGCAGTTCGACAGGGGTCAACCTTCGTAACTCCTACAATGAGCAGTTCTTC. Looking up the rest from reference TRBV28 and TRBJ2-1 gives the full variable domain: DVKVTQSSRYLVKRTGEKVFLECVQDMDHENMFWYRQDPGLGLRLIYFSYDVKMKEKGDIPEGYSVSREKKERFSLILESASTNQTSMYLCASSSTGVNLRNSYNEQFFGPGTRLTVL.

This clonotype was seen only a few times. This chain connects TRBV24-1 to TRBJ2-2; 7 positions agree with TRBD2. Unmatched junction bases numbered 10, after V lost 0 bases and J lost 7 bases. The germline V gene has CDR1 KGHDR and CDR2 SFDVKD. There are 17 residues in the CDR3. CDR3 protein: CATSDLQKAGEGGELFF. The CDR3 nucleotides read TGTGCCACCAGTGATTTGCAGAAGGCGGGAGAAGGCGGGGAGCTGTTTTTT.

This chain joins TRBV7-2 and TRBJ1-2; the match to TRBD1 covers 10 bases. Germline V lookup: CDR1 SGHTA, CDR2 FQGNSA. The CDR3 length is 19 residues. The J segment lost 5 bases and the V segment lost 2 bases, leaving 17 bases of the junction unmatched. CDR3 amino acids: CASSLFASRDRGARYGYTF. In nucleotides, the CDR3 is TGTGCCAGCAGCTTATTCGCCTCTCGGGACAGGGGTGCGAGGTATGGCTACACCTTC. Using reference TRBV7-2 and TRBJ1-2 for the parts outside the CDR3, the full variable domain is GAGVSQSPSNKVTEKGKDVELRCDPISGHTALYWYRQSLGQGLEFLIYFQGNSAPDKSGLPSDRFSAERTGGSVSTLTIQRTQQEDSAVYLCASSLFASRDRGARYGYTFGSGTRLTVV.

This clonotype was counted many times. The junction shows a germline mismatch at one end, possibly a read error. The chain combines TRBV7-7 with TRBJ2-1; TRBD2 aligns across 10 bases. Germline CDR1 reads SSHAT; CDR2 reads FNYEAQ (reference sequence). This CDR3 contains 16 residues. In nucleotides, the CDR3 is TGTGCTAGCAGCATCACCCCAGCGGGGGGGCCCAATGAGCAGTTCTTC. It specifies CASSITPAGGPNEQFF.

The chain carries TRBV7-6 and TRBJ1-4; maybe TRBD1 (5 bases). V was clipped by 4 bases and J by 0 bases, with 12 bases between them. This CDR3 has 16 amino acids. Germline CDR1 reads SGHVS; CDR2 reads FNYEAQ. CDR3 coding DNA: TGTGCCAGCAGCTCCCCAGGGACGGCAACTAATGAAAAACTGTTTTTT. Amino acids: CASSSPGTATNEKLFF.

This clonotype was recorded many times. J is TRBJ1-1 and V is TRBV20-1, with D uncertain. The CDR3 loop spans 14 amino acids. Looked up from germline, CDR1 is DFQATT and CDR2 is SNEGSKA (reference sequence). V was pared by 2 bases and J by 1 base, with 11 bases between. CDR3 loop: CSARRPGGNTEAFF. Here the CDR3 DNA reads TGCAGTGCTAGAAGGCCAGGAGGGAACACTGAAGCTTTCTTT.

This clonotype was counted at least ten times. The chain joins TRBV20-1 to TRBJ1-2; D not resolved. V gave up 0 bases and J gave up 4 bases, with 6 bases separating them. Germline V gives CDR1 DFQATT, CDR2 SNEGSKA (reference sequence). This CDR3 spans 12 amino acids. The CDR3 region has the DNA TGCAGTGCTAGAGAGAGTGGCTATGGCTACACCTTC. It is translated as CSARESGYGYTF.

This clonotype was detected a few times. The chain combines TRBV5-4 with TRBJ2-7, with D unresolved. The CDR3 totals 13 residues. Per germline, CDR1 SGHNT and CDR2 YYREEE (reference sequence). Trimming removed 6 bases from V and 5 bases from J, with 15 bases in between. CDR3 residues: CASTLDQYHEQYF. In nucleotides, the CDR3 is TGTGCCAGCACTCTCGACCAGTACCACGAGCAGTACTTC.

The chain uses TRBV3-1 and TRBJ2-5; weak D call: TRBD1 (6 bases). The germline V and J ends were trimmed by 2 bases and 7 bases, with 14 bases remaining between them. The CDR3 consists of 14 residues. Germline loops: CDR1 LGHDT, CDR2 YNNKEL (reference sequence). Here the CDR3 DNA reads TGTGCCAGCAGCCAAAAACTAAAAGGGGGGACCCAGTACTTC. Translating gives CASSQKLKGGTQYF.

This clonotype has only a few counts. The J gene is TRBJ2-5, the V gene TRBV6-1; 13 bases match TRBD2. The CDR3 covers 16 residues. Germline V gives CDR1 MNHNS, CDR2 SASEGT. Trimming removed 5 bases from V and 4 bases from J; junction bases left unmatched: 7. CDR3: CASSRGLAGVTETQYF. The CDR3 region has the DNA TGTGCCAGCAGTCGAGGACTAGCGGGGGTAACAGAGACCCAGTACTTC.